This T cell receptor beta chain was obtained from a study of neoadjuvant anti-PD-1 for oral cavity cancer. General observations from the study: After neoadjuvant nivolumab, PBMC T cell clonality was significantly higher in non-responders than responders.

Some clones are missing from TCRdb's copy, which holds only in-frame ones; the method was immunoSEQ multiplex PCR. The sample includes tens of thousands of clones, more than 70% of them seen just once. These newly diagnosed stage II-IVA oral cavity squamous cell carcinoma patients had no prior systemic or radiation treatment. A word on this clone: Its antigen is unknown.

From germline, CDR1 is LNHNV and CDR2 YYDKDF (reference sequence). V lost 1 base to trimming and J lost 4 bases; unmatched junction nucleotides: 12. CDR3 length: 17 residues. This chain connects TRBV15 to TRBJ1-2; the match to TRBD1 covers 7 bases. Specimen: PBMCs, collected before nivolumab (anti-PD-1) treatment. This receptor was identified in a person aged 35 to 85 with oral cavity squamous cell carcinoma. The CDR3 loop reads CATSRAGGQTRTYGYTF. As DNA, the CDR3 is TGTGCCACCAGCAGAGCAGGGGGTCAAACTAGGACCTATGGCTACACCTTC.